One TCR beta chain is described in this entry. This sample is part of a study of T cell responses to AZD1222 COVID-19 vaccine. Germline CDR1 and CDR2: SGHRS and YFSETQ. The CDR3 consists of 15 residues. The J segment lost 2 bases and the V segment lost 2 bases, leaving 4 bases of the junction unmatched. The data were produced by immunoSEQ multiplex PCR, yet TCRdb's version contains in-frame clones alone and is incomplete. The table shows some 200,000 clones, with almost 95% occurring only once. The material was peripheral blood, obtained on day 0 of AZD1222 vaccination. The chain employs TRBV5-1 and TRBJ2-3; the match to TRBD2 covers 8 bases. The receptor comes from an adult in good health. As DNA, the CDR3 is TGCGCCAGCAGCTTCGGGGGGGTATTCACAGATACGCAGTATTTT. Its protein product is CASSFGGVFTDTQYF.